The sequence of this TCR beta chain was determined in a study of shared clonotypes between healthy human individuals. Study-wide findings and caveats: Larger estimated richness was generally recorded for naive subsets relative to memory subsets.

Concerning this clone: Its antigen is still unknown.

Germline loops: CDR1 SEHNR, CDR2 FQNEAQ (reference sequence). The CDR3 consists of 14 residues. Trimming removed 5 bases from V and 4 bases from J; junction bases left unmatched: 7. TCRdb's copy holds only in-frame clones and misses some; the assay was immunoSEQ multiplex PCR. Of over 700,000 clones in the sample, around 70% were seen once. The TCR originated in a woman aged 25 to 39 in good health. What was sequenced was memory CD4+ T cells sorted from blood. As for subset: CD45RA-negative fraction. The rearrangement uses TRBV7-9 and TRBJ2-7; 8 nucleotides match TRBD2. The CDR3 coding sequence is TGTGCCAGCAGCGCCGGGAGCGGGAGATACGAGCAGTACTTC. This encodes CASSAGSGRYEQYF.